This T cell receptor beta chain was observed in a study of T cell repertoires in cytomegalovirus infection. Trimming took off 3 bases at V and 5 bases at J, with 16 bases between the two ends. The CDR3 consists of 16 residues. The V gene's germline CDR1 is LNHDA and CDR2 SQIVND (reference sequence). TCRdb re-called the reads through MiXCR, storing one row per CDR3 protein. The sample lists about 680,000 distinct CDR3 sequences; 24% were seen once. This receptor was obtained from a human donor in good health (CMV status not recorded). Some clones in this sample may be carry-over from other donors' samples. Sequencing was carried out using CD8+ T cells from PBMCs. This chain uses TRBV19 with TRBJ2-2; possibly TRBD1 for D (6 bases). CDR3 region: CASSMGDTPETGELFF. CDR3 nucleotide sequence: TGTGCCAGTAGTATGGGGGACACCCCGGAAACCGGGGAGCTGTTTTTT.